The 17 T cell receptor beta chains below were found in one sample sequenced in a study of tumor-infiltrating lymphocytes in primary liver carcinoma. TCR beta cDNA was made from 500 ng total RNA with a constant-region primer. Each TCR beta library was derived from three nested multiplex PCR rounds that employed slightly modified ARM-PCR. For around 10 cycles apiece, the opening two PCR rounds ran with TRBV1-TRBV30 forward primers and a C-beta reverse primer. TCRdb re-called the multiplex PCR reads through MiXCR, storing one row per CDR3 protein. The sample carries some 180,000 distinct CDR3 sequences, 70% to 90% recorded once. Investigators took RNA and DNA out together from 20-30 mg of unsorted bulk tissue. Sequencing used tumor tissue from primary liver carcinoma. Receptors originate from a man aged 35 to 55 with primary liver carcinoma and hepatitis B virus infection.

About this clonotype itself: Compared with germline, one end of the junction differs, possibly owing to a read error. This chain links TRBV12-3 or TRBV12-4 with TRBJ1-1; D unclear. CDR3 length: 13 amino acids. CDR3 residues: CASSFGMNTEPFF. Here the CDR3 DNA reads TGTGCCAGTAGTTTTGGCATGAACACTGAACCTTTCTTT.

The chain employs TRBV5-1 and TRBJ2-7, with TRBD2 matching over 8 bases. There are 15 residues in the CDR3. The V gene end was trimmed by 7 bases and the J gene end by 5 bases; junction bases not matched to a gene: 14. CDR1 and CDR2 (germline): SGHRS, YFSETQ. The CDR3 spells CASGLDGTSQDEQYF. For the CDR3, the DNA is TGCGCCAGCGGCCTGGACGGGACTAGTCAGGACGAGCAGTACTTC.

The chain couples TRBV5-1 to TRBJ2-2; 11 bases match TRBD1. This CDR3 contains 18 residues. With V trimmed by 5 bases and J by 4 bases, 13 bases remained unmatched. CDR1 is SGHRS and CDR2 is YFSETQ in the germline V gene. The CDR3, as DNA: TGCGCCAGCAGTCAACTCCCCCTAGGGACAGGGGGCACCGGGGAGCTGTTTTTT. It encodes CASSQLPLGTGGTGELFF. The full variable domain, its missing parts supplied by reference TRBV5-1 and TRBJ2-2, is KAGVTQTPRYLIKTRGQQVTLSCSPISGHRSVSWYQQTPGQGLQFLFEYFSETQRNKGNFPGRFSGRQFSNSRSEMNVSTLELGDSALYLCASSQLPLGTGGTGELFFGEGSRLTVL.

The rearrangement links TRBV6-1 to TRBJ2-5; the D gene is possibly TRBD1 (6 bases). This CDR3 has 12 amino acids. Per germline, CDR1 MNHNS and CDR2 SASEGT. The V end was cut by 4 bases, the J end by 14 bases, with 17 bases between. The CDR3 is CASSGGGQQGYF. CDR3 nucleotide sequence: TGTGCCAGCAGTGGAGGGGGACAACAGGGCTACTTC.

Remarks on this clonotype: This could be a read error, since a much larger clone is one nucleotide away. This CDR3 reads CASSLSGAQESQYF. DNA for the CDR3: TGCGCCAGCAGCTTATCAGGGGCTCAAGAGTCCCAGTACTTC. The rearrangement links TRBV5-1 to TRBJ2-5; the D gene is possibly TRBD1 (6 bases). The CDR3 is 14 amino acids. From germline, CDR1 is SGHRS and CDR2 YFSETQ.

The chain couples TRBV11-1 to TRBJ2-3, with no clear D. There are 19 residues in the CDR3. Trimming pared 7 bases from V and 1 base from J, leaving 27 bases between. The V gene's germline CDR1 is SGHAT and CDR2 FQDESV (reference sequence). CDR3 bases: TGTGCCAGCATCTCTTGGGGAAGCTCTCTTGGAGCCCGCACAGATACGCAGTATTTT. Translation: CASISWGSSLGARTDTQYF.

Of note for this clonotype: An end of the junction does not agree with germline; a read error may underlie this. V usage is TRBV6-6 and J usage is TRBJ2-7, with D perhaps matching TRBD1 (6 bases). Germline CDR1 reads MNHNY; CDR2 reads SVGAGI (reference sequence). The CDR3 sequence is 17 residues long. CDR3 residues: CTSNSSSNQGPRDEQYF. Here the CDR3 DNA reads TGTACCAGCAATTCCTCTTCGAACCAGGGGCCTAGGGACGAGCAGTACTTC.

Regarding this clonotype: The junction and the germline gene differ at one end; a read error may be behind it. This chain uses TRBV6-6 with TRBJ1-1, with 7 bases fitting TRBD1. Germline CDR1 MNHNY, CDR2 SVGAGI (reference sequence). This CDR3 is 14 amino acids long. CDR3 sequence reads: CASRYDRELPEAIF. The DNA of the CDR3 is TGTGCCAGCAGATATGACAGGGAGCTTCCTGAAGCTATCTTT.

The V call is TRBV10-3, the J call TRBJ2-1; D possibly corresponds to TRBD2 (5 bases). V lost 6 bases to trimming and J lost 5 bases, with 14 bases between them. This CDR3 comprises 14 residues. The germline V gene has CDR1 ENHRY and CDR2 SYGVKD. CDR3 nucleotides: TGTGCCATCAGATGTACTAGTGGGGACAATGAGCAGTTCTTC. Protein: CAIRCTSGDNEQFF.

The rearrangement joins TRBV5-4 to TRBJ2-7; a weak D match, TRBD2 (6 bases). The germline gives CDR1 SGHNT, CDR2 YYREEE (reference sequence). The CDR3 totals 15 residues. Trimming stripped 4 bases from V and 5 bases from J, with 19 bases between. CDR3 in amino acids: CASSTLSGGTNEQYF. For the CDR3, the DNA is TGTGCCAGCAGCACCCTGAGTGGCGGGACCAACGAGCAGTACTTC.

To note about this clonotype: The CDR3 does not end in the conserved phenylalanine or tryptophan, so this is likely a read error. The limits of the CDR3 on the DNA are not certain, so only TCRdb's listed CDR3 is given. This rearrangement joins TRBV29-1 to TRBJ2-1; TRBD2 is taken as the D call from the table, unchecked against the DNA. The length of the CDR3 is 14 amino acids, counting both ends. From germline, CDR1 is SQVTM and CDR2 ANQGSEA. Here the CDR3 reads CSARLAGGRNEQFL.

This clonotype came up many times. V gene TRBV6-5 combines with J gene TRBJ2-7; 7 positions match TRBD1. The CDR3 is 14 residues long. Germline CDR1 and CDR2: MNHEY and SVGAGI. With V trimmed by 6 bases and J by 3 bases, 8 bases remained unmatched. The CDR3: CASSPTGEGYEQYF. The CDR3 DNA reads TGTGCCAGCAGCCCAACAGGGGAAGGCTACGAGCAGTACTTC.

This chain links TRBV6-1 with TRBJ1-5; D ambiguous. V was shortened by 5 bases and J by 7 bases, with 12 bases between the two germline ends. Looked up from germline, CDR1 is MNHNS and CDR2 is SASEGT. The CDR3 is made up of 13 amino acids. CDR3 sequence: CASSNANGQPQHF. The DNA of the CDR3 is TGTGCCAGCAGTAATGCGAATGGCCAGCCCCAGCATTTT.

On this clonotype itself: One junction end disagrees with the germline gene, perhaps due to a read error. This chain joins TRBV12-3 or TRBV12-4 and TRBJ1-5, with D maybe TRBD1 (6 bases). The CDR3 length is 17 residues. CDR3 DNA sequence: TGTGCCAGCAGTTTCGGCGGGACATGCTATATCAATCGGCCCCAGCATTTT. The encoded protein is CASSFGGTCYINRPQHF.

Points on this clonotype: The CDR3 end shows no conserved phenylalanine or tryptophan, and so a read error is likely. The chain links TRBV6-2 or TRBV6-3 to TRBJ1-5, with TRBD1 as a possible D gene (6 bases). The closer fit of TRBJ2-3 to the DNA end suggests the J call may be wrong. Germline V gene sequence: CDR1 MNHEY, CDR2 SVGEGT. CDR3 length equals 16 residues. DNA for the CDR3: TGTGCCAGCAGTCCCCACAGGGTTCTGTGGGATCAGCCCCAGTATTCT. It encodes CASSPHRVLWDQPQYS.

As concerns this clonotype: Sequence at one end of the junction differs from germline and may be a read error. V gene TRBV4-1 combines with J gene TRBJ1-3; perhaps TRBD1 as D (5 bases). The CDR3 runs 17 residues. Germline CDR1 MGHRA, CDR2 YSYEKL. This chain's CDR3 is CASSQLRTPGSGNTIYF. CDR3 sequence (DNA): TGCGCCAGCAGCCAACTAAGGACACCAGGTTCTGGAAACACTATATATTTC.

To note about this clonotype: At one end the junction does not follow the germline gene, possibly because of a read error. The chain combines TRBV6-6 with TRBJ2-5; D may match TRBD1 or TRBD2 (5 bases each). The CDR3 runs 14 residues. CDR1 MNHNY and CDR2 SVGAGI come from the germline V gene (reference sequence). CDR3 amino acids: CASTPPELGETQNF. The CDR3 nucleotides are TGTGCCAGCACCCCCCCGGAGTTGGGGGAGACCCAGAACTTC.